The next 7 T cell receptor beta chains were all read from a single sample in a study of blood T cell repertoires in COVID-19 (dated by TCRdb to 2020 to 2021). Receptors were amplified or captured by the immunoSEQ multiplex PCR assay. Entries here come from immuneACCESS through TCRdb and include only in-frame sequences with V and J called. Some clones fail to appear in such tables; in the studies checked, an unresolved V gene covers under half of the shortfall, and the cause of the remainder is unknown. The sample table holds over 200,000 clones, of which approximately 91% were seen once. The ten largest clones add up to 4% to 5.5% of the sample. Sequences were obtained from peripheral blood. The receptors here all came from a woman aged 35 to 49 with acute or convalescent COVID-19.

The chain employs TRBV3-1 (or the pseudogene TRBV3-2) and TRBJ1-5; D perhaps matches TRBD1 (5 bases). Germline CDR1 LGHDT, CDR2 YNNKEL (reference sequence). The V end was cut by 3 bases, the J end by 4 bases, with 7 bases between. This CDR3 spans 13 amino acids. The DNA of the CDR3 is TGTGCCAGCAGCCAGGGGGGAAATCAGCCCCAGCATTTT. Residues: CASSQGGNQPQHF.

The rearrangement joins TRBV2 to TRBJ2-3, with TRBD2 identical over 11 bases. The V gene end was trimmed by 6 bases and the J gene end by 0 bases; junction bases not matched to a gene: 11. The CDR3 sequence is 18 residues long. Germline V gene lookup returns CDR1 SNHLY and CDR2 FYNNEI. The CDR3: CASRAGTSGSLSTDTQYF. The DNA for the CDR3 is TGTGCCAGCAGAGCCGGGACTAGCGGTTCACTGAGCACAGATACGCAGTATTTT.

This chain joins TRBV4-2 and TRBJ2-7; D possibly corresponds to TRBD1 (5 bases). The germline V and J ends were trimmed by 0 bases and 4 bases, with 16 bases remaining between them. The germline gives CDR1 LGHNA, CDR2 YNFKEQ. The CDR3 is 16 amino acids. Written as DNA, the CDR3 is TGTGCCAGCAGCCAAGACCCGACAGCATTCCCTTACGAGCAGTACGTC. Protein product: CASSQDPTAFPYEQYV.

V gene TRBV11-2 combines with J gene TRBJ2-1; D may be TRBD1 (7 bases). V was cut by 1 base and J by 7 bases, with 20 bases left in between. The CDR3 covers 17 residues. The germline CDR1 and CDR2 sequences are SGHAT and FQNNGV. The CDR3: CASSLVLPPQGRNEQFF. Written as DNA, the CDR3 is TGTGCCAGCAGCTTAGTATTACCCCCACAGGGGAGGAATGAGCAGTTCTTC. The complete variable domain, with remaining parts taken from reference TRBV11-2 and TRBJ2-1, reads EAGVAQSPRYKIIEKRQSVAFWCNPISGHATLYWYQQILGQGPKLLIQFQNNGVVDDSQLPKDRFSAERLKGVDSTLKIQPAKLEDSAVYLCASSLVLPPQGRNEQFFGPGTRLTVL.

This chain links TRBV25-1 with TRBJ2-1; tentatively, D is TRBD2 (6 bases). CDR3 length: 12 residues. V was trimmed by 3 bases and J by 9 bases, leaving 9 bases between them. Germline V gene lookup returns CDR1 MGHDK and CDR2 SYGVNS. CDR3 nucleotide sequence: TGTGCCAGCAGTGATTTGGGGGGTGAGCAGTTCTTC. It yields the protein CASSDLGGEQFF.

J is TRBJ1-1 and V is TRBV10-2, with a tentative D call TRBD1 (6 bases). V was cut by 3 bases and J by 3 bases, with 8 bases left in between. The CDR3 is 13 residues long. Germline-derived CDR1 and CDR2 are WSHSY and SAAADI. The CDR3 reads CASSDPGDTEAFF. The CDR3, as DNA: TGCGCCAGCAGTGACCCAGGGGACACTGAAGCTTTCTTT.

The chain is built from TRBV5-5 and TRBJ1-1; 7 positions agree with TRBD1. The V gene's germline CDR1 is SGHKS and CDR2 YYEKEE (reference sequence). With 3 bases clipped from V and 2 bases from J, the junction kept 4 bases outside the gene matches. This CDR3 region has 14 residues. The CDR3 region is CASSWDSFNTEAFF. CDR3 DNA: TGTGCCAGCAGCTGGGACAGCTTTAACACTGAAGCTTTCTTT.